This T cell receptor (beta chain) was found in a study of T cell changes during pregnancy in multiple sclerosis. CDR1 is SGHRS, CDR2 YFSETQ, per germline. This CDR3 spans 15 amino acids. V lost 0 bases, J lost 9 bases, and 6 bases stayed unmatched. Using immunoSEQ multiplex PCR, the repertoire was profiled, and TCRdb retains in-frame clones only, with some absent. The sample includes approximately 41,000 clones, roughly 92% seen only once; the top ten take 0.67%. This receptor was identified in a female donor with multiple sclerosis, enrolled in a pregnancy study. This sample comprised CD4+ T cells from peripheral blood mononuclear cells, obtained in the first trimester of pregnancy. The V gene is TRBV5-1, the J gene TRBJ2-1; 10 nucleotides align to TRBD2. The CDR3: CASSLASGSLGEQFF. The CDR3 DNA reads as TGCGCCAGCAGCTTGGCTAGCGGGAGTTTAGGTGAGCAGTTCTTC.